Here is one T cell receptor beta chain with its context. How the authors handled the data: Estimated nucleated cell counts came from reference gene primer amplification. Method: immunoSEQ multiplex PCR; TCRdb's copy keeps in-frame clones and lacks some. That table gives V, J and clone size, and the DNA gave D and trimming. This sample yields approximately 450,000 clones, of which more than 85% are seen a single time; 4% to 5.5% belongs to the top ten. These data are taken from a study of blood T cell repertoires in COVID-19. About the research overall: Material from acute and convalescent COVID-19 was sourced from the United States, Italy and Spain. From T cells, B-cell-depleted T cells, or PBMCs came the material, which was cDNA or gDNA.

This CDR3 has 14 amino acids. CDR1 and CDR2 from the germline V gene are MGHDK and SYGVNS. V lost 9 bases and J lost 2; bases outside the gene matches: 8. This receptor was obtained from a woman under 40 with acute or convalescent COVID-19. Material for sequencing was peripheral blood. The chain is built from TRBV25-1 and TRBJ2-5; 8 bases are shared with TRBD1. Here the CDR3 reads CARPITGGQETQYF. CDR3 sequence (DNA): TGTGCCAGGCCTATAACAGGGGGTCAAGAGACCCAGTACTTC.